The clone carrying this TCR beta chain has only a few counts. Approximately 10 ml of fresh peripheral blood supplied the PBMCs. Amplification targeted TCR beta CDR3 regions from RNA transcripts. First-round RT-PCR targeting the TCR CDR3 was performed with the HTBI primer set. TCRdb ran MiXCR on the multiplex PCR reads and lists one entry per CDR3 protein. The table has about 640,000 distinct CDR3 sequences, around 21% seen once; the top ten hold 30% to 40%. This record belongs to a study of T cells in Graves' hyperthyroidism and ophthalmopathy. Study overall: Blood from the periphery was taken at initial diagnosis, before any treatment.

This CDR3 is built from 13 residues. Trimming stripped 1 base from V and 7 bases from J, with 8 bases between. Germline V gene data show CDR1 as MDHEN and CDR2 as SYDVKM. J is TRBJ1-3 and V is TRBV28; D possibly corresponds to TRBD1 (5 bases). Input material: blood. This sequence was found in a man between 25 and 39 years old with Graves' ophthalmopathy. CDR3 amino acids: CASSLSGPNTIYF. The DNA for the CDR3 is TGTGCCAGCAGTTTATCAGGGCCGAACACCATATATTTT.